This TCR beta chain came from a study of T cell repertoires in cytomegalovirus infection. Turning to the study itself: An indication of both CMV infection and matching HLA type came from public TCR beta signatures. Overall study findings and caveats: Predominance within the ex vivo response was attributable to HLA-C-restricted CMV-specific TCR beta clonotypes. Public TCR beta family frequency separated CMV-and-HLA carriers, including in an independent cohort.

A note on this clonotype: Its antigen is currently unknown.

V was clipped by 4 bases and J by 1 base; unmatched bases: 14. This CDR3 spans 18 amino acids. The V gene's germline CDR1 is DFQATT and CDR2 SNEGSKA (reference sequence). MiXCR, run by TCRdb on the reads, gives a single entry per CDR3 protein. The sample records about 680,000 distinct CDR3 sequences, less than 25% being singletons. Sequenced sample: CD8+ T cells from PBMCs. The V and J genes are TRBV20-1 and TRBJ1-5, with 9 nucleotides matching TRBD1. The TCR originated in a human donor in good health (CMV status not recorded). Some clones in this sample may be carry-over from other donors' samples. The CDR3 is CSATADRGAPRSNQPQHF. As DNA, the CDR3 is TGCAGTGCTACTGCCGACAGGGGGGCCCCGCGGAGCAATCAGCCCCAGCATTTT.